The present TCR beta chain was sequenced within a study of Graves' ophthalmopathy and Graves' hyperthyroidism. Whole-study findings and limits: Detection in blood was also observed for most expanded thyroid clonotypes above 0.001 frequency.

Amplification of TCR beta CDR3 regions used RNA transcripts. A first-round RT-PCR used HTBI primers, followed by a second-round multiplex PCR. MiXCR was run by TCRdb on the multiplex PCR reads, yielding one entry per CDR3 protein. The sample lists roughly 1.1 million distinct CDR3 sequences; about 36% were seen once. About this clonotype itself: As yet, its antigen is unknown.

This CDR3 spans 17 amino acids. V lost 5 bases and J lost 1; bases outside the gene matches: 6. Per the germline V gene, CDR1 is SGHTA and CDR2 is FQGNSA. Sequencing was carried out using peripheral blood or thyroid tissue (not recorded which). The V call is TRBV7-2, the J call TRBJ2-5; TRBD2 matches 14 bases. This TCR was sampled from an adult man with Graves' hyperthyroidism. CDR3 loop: CASSRPGLAGVQETQYF. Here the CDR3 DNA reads TGTGCCAGCAGCCGTCCGGGACTAGCGGGGGTCCAAGAGACCCAGTACTTC.